These 21 T cell receptor beta chains originate from one sample sequenced in a study of human T cells and chemical hapten exposure. TCRdb re-derived calls from the RACE reads in MiXCR, one entry per CDR3 protein. The profile covers 95,000 or so distinct CDR3 sequences, with around 10% appearing a single time and 2.5% to 3.5% taken by the ten largest. Regarding time point: patch test 2, 6 weeks after DPC sensitization. Noted treatment: therapeutic diphenylcyclopropenone sensitization with weekly scalp DPC. This sample comprised whole blood, obtained in connection with sensitization to the hapten diphenylcyclopropenone (DPC). These receptors came from a woman between 35 and 50 years old with alopecia areata. Some clones in this sample may be carry-over from other donors' samples.

This clonotype was seen only a few times. The V call is TRBV29-1, the J call TRBJ1-4; D call uncertain. V was cut by 4 bases and J by 8 bases, with 11 bases left in between. Germline lookup yields CDR1 SQVTM and CDR2 ANQGSEA. The CDR3 spans 12 residues. The CDR3 coding sequence is TGCAGCGTTGGTAAAGGTTTGGAAAAACTGTTTTTT. This encodes CSVGKGLEKLFF.

This clonotype has only a few counts. V is TRBV7-9 and J is TRBJ2-5, with 12 bases lining up with TRBD1. The CDR3 consists of 16 residues. With V trimmed by 3 bases and J by 3 bases, 5 bases remained unmatched. Germline V gene sequence: CDR1 SEHNR, CDR2 FQNEAQ (reference sequence). This chain's CDR3 is CASSLGQGAREETQYF. CDR3 bases: TGTGCCAGCAGCTTGGGACAGGGGGCGCGGGAAGAGACCCAGTACTTC.

This clonotype was seen repeatedly, ten times or more. The CDR3 DNA sequence: TGTGCCAGCAGCTTGAATCGCCCTAATGAAAAACTGTTTTTT. This encodes CASSLNRPNEKLFF. The chain employs TRBV7-2 and TRBJ1-4; D remains unclear. The germline gives CDR1 SGHTA, CDR2 FQGNSA. CDR3 length equals 14 residues. Trimming pared 3 bases from V and 3 bases from J, leaving 8 bases between.

This clonotype has a handful of counts. V usage is TRBV7-2 and J usage is TRBJ2-7, with TRBD1 matching over 10 bases. The CDR3 length is 13 residues. After removal of 5 bases from V and 3 bases from J, the junction contained 1 base not matched to a gene. Per germline, CDR1 SGHTA and CDR2 FQGNSA. Here the CDR3 reads CASSRDRGYEQYF. The CDR3 DNA sequence: TGTGCCAGCAGCCGGGACAGGGGCTACGAGCAGTACTTC. The full variable domain, completed using reference TRBV7-2 and TRBJ2-7, is GAGVSQSPSNKVTEKGKDVELRCDPISGHTALYWYRQSLGQGLEFLIYFQGNSAPDKSGLPSDRFSAERTGGSVSTLTIQRTQQEDSAVYLCASSRDRGYEQYFGPGTRLTVT.

This clonotype has ten or more counts. The rearrangement joins TRBV4-1 to TRBJ1-2, with D tentatively TRBD1 (5 bases). The CDR3 loop spans 15 amino acids. Germline assignment: CDR1 MGHRA and CDR2 YSYEKL. Trimming pared 0 bases from V and 2 bases from J, leaving 10 bases between. The CDR3 protein is CASSQDWSGNYGYTF. The CDR3 DNA follows: TGCGCCAGCAGCCAAGATTGGTCAGGGAACTATGGCTACACCTTC.

This clonotype was detected a few times. This sequence joins TRBV11-2 and TRBJ2-1; 10 bases align to TRBD2. Trimming cost V 2 bases and J 10 bases; bases outside gene matches: 5. CDR1 and CDR2 from the germline V gene are SGHAT and FQNNGV. The CDR3 is 14 amino acids. CDR3 sequence (DNA): TGTGCCAGCAGCTTACTAGCGGGAGTTCGAGAGCAGTTCTTC. It translates to CASSLLAGVREQFF.

This clonotype was found many times. J is TRBJ2-3 and V is TRBV11-2; 7 bases are shared with TRBD1. The length of the CDR3 is 15 residues. The germline gives CDR1 SGHAT, CDR2 FQNNGV. V lost 4 bases to trimming and J lost 1 base; unmatched junction nucleotides: 5. The CDR3 DNA follows: TGTGCCAGCAGCTCCACAGGGGCTGGCACAGATACGCAGTATTTT. Its protein product is CASSSTGAGTDTQYF.

The V and J genes are TRBV28 and TRBJ1-2; 10 nucleotides agree with TRBD1. Looked up from germline, CDR1 is MDHEN and CDR2 is SYDVKM. V lost 6 bases to trimming and J lost 6 bases; unmatched junction nucleotides: 4. The CDR3 is 13 amino acids. CDR3 amino acids: CASSRDRGHGYTF. CDR3 DNA sequence: TGTGCCAGCAGCCGTGACAGGGGGCATGGCTACACCTTC.

At least ten counts were recorded for this clonotype. This chain uses TRBV4-2 with TRBJ2-1, with D perhaps being TRBD1 or TRBD2 (6 bases each). Germline V gene data show CDR1 as LGHNA and CDR2 as YNFKEQ. V gave up 0 bases and J gave up 7 bases, with 19 bases separating them. The CDR3 totals 17 residues. The CDR3 DNA follows: TGTGCCAGCAGCCAAGATAGGTTTTTGGGGGGCAGGAATGAGCAGTTCTTC. Translating gives CASSQDRFLGGRNEQFF.

The chain uses TRBV12-3 or TRBV12-4 and TRBJ2-3; D might be TRBD1 or TRBD2, each matching 5 bases. The CDR3 spans 15 residues. The V gene lost 7 bases and the J gene lost 0 bases, with 14 bases spanning the gap. CDR3 sequence (DNA): TGTGCCAGCAAGGGGAGCGCGGGTAGCACAGATACGCAGTATTTT. It yields the protein CASKGSAGSTDTQYF.

This clonotype showed up many times. This rearrangement joins TRBV2 to TRBJ2-2, with unresolved D. Germline V CDR1 and CDR2: SNHLY, FYNNEI. With 7 bases removed from V and 5 bases from J, the gap between germline ends came to 17 bases. This CDR3 spans 15 amino acids. The CDR3 sequence is CASTNTRASTGELFF. The CDR3 region has the DNA TGTGCCAGCACCAACACCCGGGCGTCAACCGGGGAGCTGTTTTTT.

The V call is TRBV6-6, the J call TRBJ1-5; 7 bases align to TRBD1. Trimming at V came to 7 bases and at J to 5 bases, leaving 5 bases not matched to a gene. Germline assignment: CDR1 MNHNY and CDR2 SVGAGI (reference sequence). CDR3 length equals 13 residues. CDR3 nucleotides: TGTGCCAGCACATCAGGGGGACATCAGCCCCAGCATTTT. Its protein product is CASTSGGHQPQHF.

This clonotype was counted many times. This chain connects TRBV7-2 to TRBJ1-1; 7 bases align to TRBD1. Germline V gene data show CDR1 as SGHTA and CDR2 as FQGNSA. J was trimmed by 5 bases and V by 3 bases; bases with no gene match: 12. The CDR3 spans 16 residues. CDR3 in DNA: TGTGCCAGCAGCTTCGTAAGAGGGGGCTGGAGGACTGAAGCTTTCTTT. It codes for CASSFVRGGWRTEAFF.

The V and J genes are TRBV29-1 and TRBJ2-2; 9 bases agree with TRBD1. Germline CDR1 is SQVTM and CDR2 is ANQGSEA. Losses at the gene ends were 4 bases for V and 4 bases for J; bases not matched to a gene: 7. CDR3 size: 15 residues. In nucleotides, the CDR3 is TGCAGCGTTGGCACCGGACAGGGGTTCACCGGGGAGCTGTTTTTT. This sequence encodes CSVGTGQGFTGELFF.

This clonotype was seen a few times. CDR3 sequence (DNA): TGTGCCAGCAGAACGGACGCCGGGACTGAAGCTTTCTTT. It is translated as CASRTDAGTEAFF. This sequence joins TRBV6-2 or TRBV6-3 and TRBJ1-1, with D unresolved. The germline V and J ends were trimmed by 6 bases and 5 bases, with 13 bases remaining between them. The CDR3 runs 13 residues. Germline V gene lookup returns CDR1 MNHEY and CDR2 SVGEGT.

This clonotype was detected a few times. The V and J genes are TRBV11-2 and TRBJ2-7, with D hard to call. CDR1 is SGHAT, CDR2 FQNNGV, per germline. The ends were cut back, 2 bases at V and 6 bases at J, with 8 bases in the middle. The CDR3 has 12 residues. The CDR3 nucleotides are TGTGCCAGCAGCTTAACAATGGGCGAGCAGTACTTC. The encoded protein is CASSLTMGEQYF.

The chain couples TRBV27 to TRBJ2-5, with 10 bases lining up with TRBD2. Germline trimming cut 8 bases from V and 4 bases from J; bases unmatched to any gene: 10. CDR3 length: 15 residues. Germline loops: CDR1 MNHEY, CDR2 SMNVEV (reference sequence). The CDR3 loop is CASSRAGGPGETQYF. In DNA form, the CDR3 reads TGTGCCAGCTCCCGAGCGGGGGGGCCAGGAGAGACCCAGTACTTC.

V gene TRBV29-1 combines with J gene TRBJ2-1, with D unresolved. The CDR3 contains 14 residues. V lost 3 bases and J lost 1, with 10 bases in between. Germline V CDR1 and CDR2: SQVTM, ANQGSEA. CDR3 amino acids: CSVDPRKSYNEQFF. The CDR3, as DNA: TGCAGCGTTGACCCACGGAAATCCTACAATGAGCAGTTCTTC.

This clonotype was observed at least ten times. The V and J genes are TRBV19 and TRBJ2-7, with 8 bases aligning to TRBD1. The CDR3 extends over 14 amino acids. The V gene's germline CDR1 is LNHDA and CDR2 SQIVND (reference sequence). J was trimmed by 4 bases and V by 6 bases; bases with no gene match: 8. CDR3 amino acids: CASSRGQGPYEQYF. The CDR3 DNA reads as TGTGCCAGTAGCCGTGGACAGGGTCCATACGAGCAGTACTTC.

CDR3: CASSPQLGLSSYNEQFF. DNA for the CDR3: TGTGCCAGCAGCCCCCAACTAGGCCTGAGCTCCTACAATGAGCAGTTCTTC. The rearrangement uses TRBV12-3 or TRBV12-4 and TRBJ2-1; possibly TRBD2 for D (5 bases). Trimming removed 6 bases from V and 0 bases from J, with 18 bases in between. This CDR3 spans 17 amino acids.

Remarks on this clonotype: This may be a read error, as it is one base from a much larger clone. The V call is TRBV27, the J call TRBJ2-7, with TRBD2 identical over 14 bases. The V gene's germline CDR1 is MNHEY and CDR2 SMNVEV (reference sequence). The CDR3 extends over 19 amino acids. The DNA of the CDR3 is TGTACCAGCAGCGCAAGGGCGACTAGCGGGAGGGCCCTAGTGTACGAGCAGTACTTC. Residues: CTSSARATSGRALVYEQYF.